This entry is about one T cell receptor (beta chain). cDNA serving as the sequencing template came from extracted, reverse transcribed RNA. TCRdb's copy holds only in-frame clones and misses some; the assay was immunoSEQ multiplex PCR. The sample includes about 97,000 clones, 41% of them seen just once. Trimming shortened V by 0 bases and J by 2 bases, and 7 bases separated the two germline ends. This CDR3 region has 14 residues. The germline V gene encodes CDR1 SGHRS and CDR2 YFSETQ. Lesional scalp punch biopsies and peripheral blood were collected from alopecia areata patients. PBMCs, the starting material, were the source of sorted CD4+ and CD8+ T cells. This entry comes from a study of CD8+ T cells in alopecia areata.

The TCR sequence derives from a human donor with alopecia areata. The sequencing input was CD4+ T cells sorted from blood. The chain links TRBV5-1 to TRBJ2-3; no reliable D call. The DNA for the CDR3 is TGCGCCAGCAGCTTGGACAGCTACACAGATACGCAGTATTTT. It yields the protein CASSLDSYTDTQYF.